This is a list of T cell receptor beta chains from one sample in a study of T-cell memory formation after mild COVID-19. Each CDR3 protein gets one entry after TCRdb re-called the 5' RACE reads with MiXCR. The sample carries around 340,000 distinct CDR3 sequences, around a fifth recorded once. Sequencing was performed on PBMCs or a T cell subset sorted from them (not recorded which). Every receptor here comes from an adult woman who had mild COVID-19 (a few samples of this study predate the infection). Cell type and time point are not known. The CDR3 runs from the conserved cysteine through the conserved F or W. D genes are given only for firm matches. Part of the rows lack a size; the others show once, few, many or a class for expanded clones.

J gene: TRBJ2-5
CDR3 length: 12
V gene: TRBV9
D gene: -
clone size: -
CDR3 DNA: TGTGCCAGCAGCGCCTCGGGGGAGACCCAGTACTTC
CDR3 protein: CASSASGETQYF

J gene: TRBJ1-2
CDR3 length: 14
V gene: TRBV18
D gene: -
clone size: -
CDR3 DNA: TGTGCCAGCTCAATCACGGATATTAACTATGGCTACACCTTC
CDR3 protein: CASSITDINYGYTF

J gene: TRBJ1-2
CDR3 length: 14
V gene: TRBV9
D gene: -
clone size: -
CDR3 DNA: TGTGCCAGCAGCGTATTTCAGGGGAACTATGGCTACACCTTC
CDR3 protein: CASSVFQGNYGYTF

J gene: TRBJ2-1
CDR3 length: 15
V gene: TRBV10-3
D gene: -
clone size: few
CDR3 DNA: TGTGCCATCAGTGAGCCGGGACACAGCTACAATGAGCAGTTCTTC
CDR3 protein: CAISEPGHSYNEQFF

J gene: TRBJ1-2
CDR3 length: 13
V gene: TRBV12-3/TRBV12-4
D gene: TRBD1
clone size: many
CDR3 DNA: TGTGCCAGCAGTCCTACAGGGGGCTATGGCTACACCTTC
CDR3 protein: CASSPTGGYGYTF

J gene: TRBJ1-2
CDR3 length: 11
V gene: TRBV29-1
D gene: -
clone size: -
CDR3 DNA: TGCAGCGCGGGGGCGACAGATGGCTACACCTTC
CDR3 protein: CSAGATDGYTF

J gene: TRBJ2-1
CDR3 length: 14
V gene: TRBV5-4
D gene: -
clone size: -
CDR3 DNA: TGTGCCAGCAGCTTGGTCCTGGGAGGATCTGAGCAGTTCTTC
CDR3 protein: CASSLVLGGSEQFF

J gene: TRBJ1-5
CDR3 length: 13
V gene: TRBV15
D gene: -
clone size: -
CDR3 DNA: TGTGCCACCAGCAGAGATCGGGGGGAGCCCCAGCATTTT
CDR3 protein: CATSRDRGEPQHF

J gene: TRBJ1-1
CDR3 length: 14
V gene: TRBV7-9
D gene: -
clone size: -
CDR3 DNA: TGTGCCAGCAGCGCCCGGACAGCGAACACTGAAGCTTTCTTT
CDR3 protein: CASSARTANTEAFF

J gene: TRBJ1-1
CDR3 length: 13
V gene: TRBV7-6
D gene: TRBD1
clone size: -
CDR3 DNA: TGTGCCAGCAGCCCAAGGGGACAGGTCGAAGCTTTCTTT
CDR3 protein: CASSPRGQVEAFF